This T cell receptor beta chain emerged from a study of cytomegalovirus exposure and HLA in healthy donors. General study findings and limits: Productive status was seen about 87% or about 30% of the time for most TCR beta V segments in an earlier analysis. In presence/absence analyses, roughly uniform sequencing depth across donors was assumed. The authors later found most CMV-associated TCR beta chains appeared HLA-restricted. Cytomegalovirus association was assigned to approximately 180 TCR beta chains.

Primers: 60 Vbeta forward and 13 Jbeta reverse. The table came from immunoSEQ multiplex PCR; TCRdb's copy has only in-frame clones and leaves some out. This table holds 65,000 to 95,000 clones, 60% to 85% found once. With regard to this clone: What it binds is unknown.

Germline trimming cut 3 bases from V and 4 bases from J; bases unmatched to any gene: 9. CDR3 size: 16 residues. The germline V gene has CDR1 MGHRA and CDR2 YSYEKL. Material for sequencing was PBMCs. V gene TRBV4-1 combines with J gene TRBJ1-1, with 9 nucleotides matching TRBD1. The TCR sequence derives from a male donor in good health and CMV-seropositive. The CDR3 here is CASSQAPTGGITEAFF. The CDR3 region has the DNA TGCGCCAGCAGCCAGGCCCCGACAGGGGGTATCACTGAAGCTTTCTTT.